Below, 4 T cell receptor beta chains from the same sample are listed, as sequenced in a study of regulatory T cells in long-lasting Graves disease. HTBI primers from iRepertoire and Arm-PCR of CDR3 regions yielded the TCR beta libraries. MiXCR, run by TCRdb on the multiplex PCR reads, gives a single entry per CDR3 protein. The top ten hold roughly an eighth of the sample, which has about 470,000 distinct CDR3 sequences, roughly 17% seen once. Time point noted: newly diagnosed GD, antithyroid drugs for less than 3 months. Following extraction of RNA from PBMCs, that RNA was used to make the TCR library. These data were also filed under a second study, of T cells in Graves' hyperthyroidism and ophthalmopathy.

The starting material was peripheral blood mononuclear cells (PBMCs), obtained at new diagnosis, from a patient treated with antithyroid drugs. Receptor source: a man aged 40-55 years with Graves disease.

This clonotype was seen ten or more times. J is TRBJ2-7 and V is TRBV20-1, with 8 bases lining up with TRBD2. With 0 bases clipped from V and 4 bases from J, the junction kept 11 bases outside the gene matches. The CDR3 is made up of 16 amino acids. Per germline, CDR1 DFQATT and CDR2 SNEGSKA (reference sequence). CDR3 coding DNA: TGCAGTGCTAGAGATTCGGTAGCGGGAAAGCTGTACGAGCAGTACTTC. The encoded protein is CSARDSVAGKLYEQYF.

V and J are TRBV30 and TRBJ2-1, with TRBD1 identical over 7 bases. V was pared by 0 bases and J by 8 bases, with 7 bases of the junction left unmatched. Germline V gene lookup returns CDR1 GTSNPN and CDR2 SVGIG (reference sequence). This CDR3 spans 14 amino acids. CDR3 in amino acids: CAWSVGQEYDEQFF. The CDR3 nucleotides read TGTGCCTGGAGTGTCGGACAGGAGTACGATGAGCAGTTCTTC.

V gene TRBV2 combines with J gene TRBJ2-4, with 7 bases matching TRBD2. CDR3 length: 15 residues. Germline V gene data show CDR1 as SNHLY and CDR2 as FYNNEI. J gave up 0 bases and V 6 bases, and 5 bases lay outside the gene matches. The CDR3 DNA reads TGTGCCAGCAGAGAGGGACTAATAGCCAAAAACATTCAGTACTTC. As protein: CASREGLIAKNIQYF.

This chain links TRBV18 with TRBJ1-2; 7 bases are a match to TRBD1. This CDR3 has 13 residues. With V trimmed by 3 bases and J by 5 bases, 3 bases remained unmatched. Per germline, CDR1 KGHSH and CDR2 LQKENI. The CDR3 here is CASSPTTGYGYTF. In DNA, the CDR3 is TGTGCCAGCTCACCGACGACAGGGTATGGCTACACCTTC.